This T cell receptor beta chain was sequenced in a study of CD8 T cells in Susac syndrome. An amount of RNA that ranged from roughly 0.45 to 1 ug was reverse transcribed with random hexamers. Across 54 Vbeta and 13 Jbeta, TCR beta CDR3 was amplified with immunoSEQ multiplex PCR. In TCRdb, the immunoSEQ multiplex PCR reads were re-called with MiXCR into one record per CDR3 protein. The sample has roughly 330,000 distinct CDR3 sequences, about 91% seen once. CD8+ and CD4+ T cells taken from blood had their TCR beta sequenced. Bulk CD8+ and CD4+ cells came from magnetic negative isolation; CD8+ TEMRA by FACS. The V gene end was trimmed by 2 bases and the J gene end by 8 bases; junction bases not matched to a gene: 11. The germline gives CDR1 LGHNT, CDR2 FRNRAP. CDR3 length equals 18 residues.

J is TRBJ2-1 and V is TRBV12-5; 14 nucleotides line up with TRBD2. Sequencing used CD4+ T cells from PBMCs. The sequence came from a human donor with multiple sclerosis. CDR3 sequence: CASGLPHPTSGGADEQFF. The CDR3 DNA reads TGTGCTAGTGGTTTGCCCCACCCGACTAGCGGGGGGGCAGATGAGCAGTTCTTC.